This TCR beta chain stems from a study of T cell changes during pregnancy in multiple sclerosis. The method was immunoSEQ multiplex PCR; TCRdb's version includes in-frame clones alone and lacks a portion of them. The data contain 26,000 or so clones, roughly 90% of them seen just once; the ten biggest clones take up around 8%. The V and J ends lost 5 bases and 6 bases respectively, with 10 bases between them. The CDR3 loop spans 13 amino acids. Germline V CDR1 and CDR2: ENHRY, SYGVKD. This TCR was sampled from a female donor with multiple sclerosis, enrolled in a pregnancy study. The source was CD8+ T cells from peripheral blood mononuclear cells, collected in the second trimester of pregnancy. The chain joins TRBV10-3 to TRBJ1-4; unclear D gene. CDR3: CAISLGRDEKLFF. The CDR3 DNA reads TGTGCCATCAGTTTGGGGAGGGATGAAAAACTGTTTTTT.